The 18 T cell receptor beta chains in this list originate from one sample, sequenced in a study of graft-versus-host responses after intestinal transplantation. TCRdb keeps only in-frame clones here, not all; method: immunoSEQ multiplex PCR. The sample holds 75,000 to 100,000 clones; 80% to 95% are singletons and the top ten take around 0.17%. Antigens for these TCRs are unknown. Sequenced here: unstimulated CD4+ T cells sorted from spleen or lymph node cells, sampled before intestinal transplant. These receptors all come from a human donor who received an intestinal transplant.

This chain uses TRBV6-6 with TRBJ1-5; D uncertain. The CDR3 runs 14 residues. Trimming took 2 bases from V and 3 from J, leaving 8 bases between them. The germline V gene has CDR1 MNHNY and CDR2 SVGAGI (reference sequence). For the CDR3, the DNA is TGTGCCAGCAGTTACCGCGGCATCAATCAGCCCCAGCATTTT. Protein: CASSYRGINQPQHF.

CDR3 in amino acids: CASRDTGTGYEKLFF. CDR3 DNA sequence: TGTGCCAGCAGGGACACCGGGACAGGGTATGAAAAACTGTTTTTT. This chain uses TRBV2 with TRBJ1-4; 9 bases are a match to TRBD1. Trimming took 6 bases from V and 6 from J; bases not matched to a gene: 8. Germline V CDR1 and CDR2: SNHLY, FYNNEI. There are 15 residues in the CDR3.

The rearrangement joins TRBV28 to TRBJ2-2, with D perhaps TRBD2 (5 bases). This CDR3 has 15 amino acids. Germline CDR1 reads MDHEN; CDR2 reads SYDVKM. Trimming took off 1 base at V and 5 bases at J, with 11 bases between the two ends. The CDR3 loop is CASSLSERVTGELFF. The CDR3 region has the DNA TGTGCCAGCAGTTTATCGGAGAGGGTGACCGGGGAGCTGTTTTTT.

This sequence joins TRBV15 and TRBJ2-1, with TRBD2 matching 11 bases. V shed 8 bases and J 2 bases; nucleotides not matched to a gene: 2. Per germline, CDR1 LNHNV and CDR2 YYDKDF (reference sequence). This CDR3 region has 14 residues. CDR3 DNA: TGTGCCACCGCGACTAGCGGGACCTACAATGAGCAGTTCTTC. It codes for CATATSGTYNEQFF.

This clone has more than one count but fewer than ten. The chain uses TRBV6-1 and TRBJ1-1; D unclear. Trimming took off 3 bases at V and 5 bases at J, with 7 bases between the two ends. CDR3 length: 12 residues. In germline, CDR1 is MNHNS, CDR2 SASEGT. The CDR3 reads CASSEGRTEAFF. CDR3 coding DNA: TGTGCCAGCAGTGAGGGCAGGACTGAAGCTTTCTTT.

The V and J genes are TRBV29-1 and TRBJ2-5; possible D gene TRBD2, 5 bases. The CDR3 runs to 16 residues. Germline V gives CDR1 SQVTM, CDR2 ANQGSEA. Trimming removed 2 bases from V and 0 bases from J, with 16 bases in between. The CDR3 region is CSVEIWASRYQETQYF. The DNA for the CDR3 is TGCAGCGTTGAAATTTGGGCTAGCAGGTACCAAGAGACCCAGTACTTC.

V is TRBV28 and J is TRBJ1-1, with TRBD1 as a possible D gene (6 bases). Germline loops: CDR1 MDHEN, CDR2 SYDVKM. V shed 5 bases and J shed 0 bases, with 10 bases lying between them. The CDR3 has 14 residues. CDR3: CASSVRGVNTEAFF. DNA of the CDR3: TGTGCCAGCAGTGTCAGGGGAGTGAACACTGAAGCTTTCTTT.

The V gene is TRBV27, the J gene TRBJ2-3, with TRBD1 matching over 10 bases. The V gene's germline CDR1 is MNHEY and CDR2 SMNVEV (reference sequence). V lost 4 bases and J lost 3; bases outside the gene matches: 4. The CDR3 is 15 residues long. This CDR3 reads CASSSTGGKTDTQYF. The CDR3 DNA sequence: TGTGCCAGCAGTTCGACAGGGGGCAAAACAGATACGCAGTATTTT.

The J gene is TRBJ1-2, the V gene TRBV25-1; D ambiguous. There are 13 residues in the CDR3. CDR1 is MGHDK and CDR2 is SYGVNS in the germline V gene. Deletions cut 0 bases from V and 8 bases from J, with 10 bases between. In DNA, the CDR3 is TGTGCCAGCAGTGAATATCGGAATAGCGGCTACACCTTC. Residues: CASSEYRNSGYTF.

This chain uses TRBV5-6 with TRBJ2-1, with 10 bases that match TRBD2. Germline CDR1 and CDR2: SGHDT and YYEEEE. CDR3 length: 17 amino acids. V shed 1 base, J shed 3 bases, and the junction held 7 bases outside the gene matches. The chain's CDR3 is CASSLLRASGGYNEQFF. The CDR3 DNA follows: TGTGCCAGCAGCTTGCTACGAGCTAGCGGGGGCTACAATGAGCAGTTCTTC.

The rearrangement uses TRBV4-3 and TRBJ2-1, with 8 nucleotides matching TRBD1. This CDR3 comprises 14 residues. From germline, CDR1 is LGHNA and CDR2 YSLEER. J was trimmed by 8 bases and V by 4 bases; bases with no gene match: 7. The CDR3 reads CASSRETGADEQFF. DNA for the CDR3: TGCGCCAGCAGCCGAGAGACAGGGGCCGATGAGCAGTTCTTC.

The chain joins TRBV28 to TRBJ2-7; 9 positions agree with TRBD2. V shed 0 bases and J 3 bases; nucleotides not matched to a gene: 3. The CDR3 totals 15 residues. CDR1 and CDR2 from the germline V gene are MDHEN and SYDVKM. The CDR3, as DNA: TGTGCCAGCAGTTTATGGCTAGCGGGGCTCTACGAGCAGTACTTC. It translates to CASSLWLAGLYEQYF.

In regard to this clone: Other DNA sequences from this sample encode an identical CDR3 as well. The rearrangement joins TRBV9 to TRBJ2-1; TRBD2 agrees at 8 bases. The CDR3 spans 15 residues. Trimming at V came to 3 bases and at J to 0 bases, leaving 2 bases not matched to a gene. CDR1 and CDR2 (germline): SGDLS, YYNGEE. The CDR3 is CASSASGSSYNEQFF. CDR3 nucleotides: TGTGCCAGCAGCGCTAGCGGGTCCTCCTACAATGAGCAGTTCTTC.

In its sample, this clone was seen once. This chain connects TRBV5-4 to TRBJ2-1; D gene unclear. The germline gives CDR1 SGHNT, CDR2 YYREEE (reference sequence). This CDR3 contains 13 residues. Deletions cut 4 bases from V and 8 bases from J, with 13 bases between. This chain's CDR3 is CASSRPADYEQFF. As DNA, the CDR3 is TGTGCCAGCAGCCGCCCCGCTGACTATGAGCAGTTCTTC.

CDR3 region: CASSLPGRNTGELFF. In nucleotides, the CDR3 is TGCGCCAGCAGCTTACCCGGGAGGAACACCGGGGAGCTGTTTTTT. The V call is TRBV5-1, the J call TRBJ2-2, with D perhaps TRBD2 (6 bases). The length of the CDR3 is 15 residues. CDR1 and CDR2 (germline): SGHRS, YFSETQ. Deletions cut 2 bases from V and 1 base from J, with 9 bases between.

CDR3 DNA sequence: TGTGCCAGCAGGACGACATTTGGGGCCAACGTCCTGACTTTC. Translation gives CASRTTFGANVLTF. The rearrangement links TRBV6-1 to TRBJ2-6, with unresolved D. CDR1 is MNHNS, CDR2 SASEGT, per germline. V lost 6 bases and J 3 bases, leaving 9 bases between the germline ends. This CDR3 comprises 14 residues.

This chain joins TRBV7-9 and TRBJ1-2, with 8 bases lining up with TRBD1. J lost 4 bases, V lost 1 base, and 5 bases had no gene match. Germline V gene lookup returns CDR1 SEHNR and CDR2 FQNEAQ (reference sequence). The CDR3 loop spans 15 amino acids. CDR3 bases: TGTGCCAGCAGCTTAGGGATCGGACAGGGCTATGGCTACACCTTC. This translates into CASSLGIGQGYGYTF. The complete variable domain, with remaining parts taken from reference TRBV7-9 and TRBJ1-2, reads DTGVSQNPRHKITKRGQNVTFRCDPISEHNRLYWYRQTLGQGPEFLTYFQNEAQLEKSRLLSDRFSAERPKGSFSTLEIQRTEQGDSAMYLCASSLGIGQGYGYTFGSGTRLTVV.

This chain links TRBV29-1 with TRBJ1-5; maybe TRBD1 (6 bases). Trimming left V 4 bases short and J 3 bases short, with 7 bases between. Germline CDR1 is SQVTM and CDR2 is ANQGSEA. The CDR3 consists of 12 residues. The CDR3 nucleotides are TGCAGCGTTGGGACAGCCAATCAGCCCCAGCATTTT. It translates to CSVGTANQPQHF.